Below, 25 T cell receptor beta chains from the same sample are listed, as sequenced in a study of T cell responses to AZD1222 COVID-19 vaccine. Profiling relied on immunoSEQ multiplex PCR, and the TCRdb table lists in-frame clones only, not all of them. The sample lists 200,000 or so clones, under 95% occurring once. The sample consisted of peripheral blood, taken on day 0 of MenACWY control vaccination. The source is an adult in good health.

CDR3 amino acids: CSASAGSSYNEQFF. The CDR3 DNA follows: TGCAGTGCTAGTGCCGGGAGCTCCTACAATGAGCAGTTCTTC. The rearrangement links TRBV20-1 to TRBJ2-1, with D possibly matching TRBD2 (6 bases). CDR1 and CDR2 from the germline V gene are DFQATT and SNEGSKA (reference sequence). This CDR3 spans 14 amino acids. Trimming took 3 bases from V and 0 from J, leaving 9 bases between them.

The CDR3 sequence is CASSARDRGSQPQHF. For the CDR3, the DNA is TGTGCCAGCAGTGCCCGGGACAGGGGCTCTCAGCCCCAGCATTTT. The rearrangement uses TRBV2 and TRBJ1-5, with 10 nucleotides matching TRBD1. The length of the CDR3 is 15 residues. V was pared by 4 bases and J by 6 bases, with 6 bases of the junction left unmatched. Germline V CDR1 and CDR2: SNHLY, FYNNEI.

The gene calls are TRBV28 and TRBJ1-3; D is unresolved. Trimming cost V 3 bases and J 8 bases, with 8 bases left between them. Germline CDR1 and CDR2: MDHEN and SYDVKM. The CDR3 extends over 12 amino acids. The CDR3 loop reads CASSFFRDTIYF. The CDR3 region has the DNA TGTGCCAGCAGTTTTTTTCGAGACACCATATATTTT.

This clone was recorded once. The CDR3 DNA sequence: TGCAGTGCTAGTCCCAGGGATTATGGCTCCTACGAGCAGTACTTC. Residues: CSASPRDYGSYEQYF. The V and J genes are TRBV20-1 and TRBJ2-7; weak D call: TRBD1 (5 bases). From germline, CDR1 is DFQATT and CDR2 SNEGSKA (reference sequence). The CDR3 runs to 15 residues. Trimming pared 3 bases from V and 0 bases from J, leaving 15 bases between.

The V gene is TRBV6-6, the J gene TRBJ1-5; D gene uncertain. Germline V gene data show CDR1 as MNHNY and CDR2 as SVGAGI (reference sequence). Trimming pared 7 bases from V and 3 bases from J, leaving 10 bases between. The CDR3 spans 13 residues. CDR3 nucleotide sequence: TGTGCCAGCACGCGGCACCCCAATCAGCCCCAGCATTTT. It encodes CASTRHPNQPQHF.

V is TRBV4-3 and J is TRBJ1-2; D possibly corresponds to TRBD1 (5 bases). Trimming shortened V by 0 bases and J by 2 bases, and 10 bases separated the two germline ends. Germline V CDR1 and CDR2: LGHNA, YSLEER. The CDR3 is 15 residues long. The chain's CDR3 is CASSQDLKGNYGYTF. The CDR3 DNA is TGCGCCAGCAGCCAAGATCTGAAGGGGAACTATGGCTACACCTTC.

The chain joins TRBV7-9 to TRBJ1-2; D is unclear. From germline, CDR1 is SEHNR and CDR2 FQNEAQ (reference sequence). The CDR3 is made up of 14 amino acids. The V end was cut by 5 bases, the J end by 4 bases, with 14 bases between. The CDR3 loop reads CASSPAARVYGYTF. The DNA for the CDR3 is TGTGCCAGCAGCCCTGCAGCCCGGGTCTATGGCTACACCTTC.

This clone appeared a single time. V is TRBV4-1 and J is TRBJ2-3; 8 bases align to TRBD2. V shed 1 base, J shed 0 bases, and the junction held 15 bases outside the gene matches. The germline gives CDR1 MGHRA, CDR2 YSYEKL. The CDR3 runs 20 residues. The CDR3: CASSQGVGGGPITSTDTQYF. The CDR3 region has the DNA TGCGCCAGCAGCCAAGGGGTCGGCGGGGGGCCTATTACTAGCACAGATACGCAGTATTTT.

A few counts support this clone. The chain is built from TRBV2 and TRBJ1-3; D gene ambiguous. This CDR3 contains 12 residues. Trimming took 3 bases from V and 9 from J, leaving 9 bases between them. Germline lookup yields CDR1 SNHLY and CDR2 FYNNEI. CDR3 sequence reads: CASSEVFGTIYF. The CDR3 region has the DNA TGTGCCAGCAGTGAGGTGTTCGGCACCATATATTTT.

The rearrangement links TRBV3-1 (or the pseudogene TRBV3-2) to TRBJ2-1, with 7 bases fitting TRBD2. The CDR3 contains 16 residues. Germline V gene sequence: CDR1 LGHDT, CDR2 YNNKEL (reference sequence). The V gene end was trimmed by 7 bases and the J gene end by 7 bases; junction bases not matched to a gene: 16. The CDR3 sequence is CASIPGERGSKNEQFF. CDR3 DNA: TGTGCCAGCATCCCGGGGGAGCGGGGAAGCAAAAATGAGCAGTTCTTC.

V gene TRBV6-4 combines with J gene TRBJ1-2; no clear D gene. The CDR3 is made up of 14 amino acids. CDR1 is MRHNA and CDR2 is SNTAGT in the germline V gene. Trimming left V 2 bases short and J 7 bases short, with 14 bases between. This CDR3 reads CASSDQPLRGGYTF. Here the CDR3 DNA reads TGTGCCAGCAGTGACCAGCCTCTACGGGGTGGCTACACCTTC.

The chain employs TRBV7-9 and TRBJ1-1, with D uncertain. V was clipped by 2 bases and J by 4 bases, with 11 bases between them. Per the germline V gene, CDR1 is SEHNR and CDR2 is FQNEAQ (reference sequence). The CDR3 runs to 14 residues. In DNA, the CDR3 is TGTGCCAGCAGCTTATCAGGTTGGACCACTGAAGCTTTCTTT. Protein product: CASSLSGWTTEAFF.

The gene calls are TRBV3-1 (or the pseudogene TRBV3-2) and TRBJ2-4, with D possibly matching TRBD2 (5 bases). Germline CDR1 and CDR2: LGHDT and YNNKEL (reference sequence). This CDR3 spans 15 amino acids. V was cut by 0 bases and J by 0 bases, with 6 bases left in between. CDR3 amino acids: CASSQEAGAKNIQYF. As DNA, the CDR3 is TGTGCCAGCAGCCAAGAGGCGGGAGCCAAAAACATTCAGTACTTC.

V gene TRBV12-3 or TRBV12-4 combines with J gene TRBJ1-2; 7 bases fit TRBD1. There are 13 residues in the CDR3. V was clipped by 7 bases and J by 5 bases; unmatched bases: 7. CDR3: CASNRGTEYGYTF. DNA of the CDR3: TGTGCCAGCAACAGGGGAACAGAATATGGCTACACCTTC.

The genes are TRBV28 and TRBJ1-2; 10 bases map to TRBD1. Germline V gene lookup returns CDR1 MDHEN and CDR2 SYDVKM. V was pared by 4 bases and J by 8 bases, with 7 bases of the junction left unmatched. This CDR3 is built from 14 residues. The CDR3 region has the DNA TGTGCCAGCAGTTCCCCGGGACAGGGGTGGGGCTACACCTTC. Translating it yields CASSSPGQGWGYTF.

V and J are TRBV7-9 and TRBJ1-2; D is undetermined. Germline CDR1 is SEHNR and CDR2 is FQNEAQ (reference sequence). CDR3 size: 14 residues. V lost 3 bases and J lost 7, with 15 bases in between. The CDR3 spells CASSFDLQSGGYTF. The CDR3 DNA reads TGTGCCAGCAGCTTCGATTTACAATCCGGTGGCTACACCTTC. The variable domain in full, with the rest retrieved from reference TRBV7-9 and TRBJ1-2, is DTGVSQNPRHKITKRGQNVTFRCDPISEHNRLYWYRQTLGQGPEFLTYFQNEAQLEKSRLLSDRFSAERPKGSFSTLEIQRTEQGDSAMYLCASSFDLQSGGYTFGSGTRLTVV.

This chain connects TRBV21-1 to TRBJ2-1. TRBV21-1 is given as a pseudogene. The CDR3 extends over 16 amino acids. CDR3: CASARVRGREVNEQFF. The CDR3 coding sequence is TGTGCCAGCGCCCGGGTTCGGGGGCGTGAGGTCAATGAGCAGTTCTTC.

The chain couples TRBV9 to TRBJ1-1, with D hard to call. The germline CDR1 and CDR2 sequences are SGDLS and YYNGEE. The CDR3 spans 13 residues. The V gene lost 3 bases and the J gene lost 3 bases, with 9 bases spanning the gap. The CDR3 coding sequence is TGTGCCAGCAGCGCCCCACCTTACACTGAAGCTTTCTTT. Encoded protein: CASSAPPYTEAFF.

This clone was seen just once. The V call is TRBV2, the J call TRBJ1-4; a possible D gene is TRBD1 (6 bases). Trimming removed 3 bases from V and 8 bases from J, with 16 bases in between. The germline V gene has CDR1 SNHLY and CDR2 FYNNEI. CDR3 size: 15 residues. As DNA, the CDR3 is TGTGCCAGCAGTGAGCAGGGGATACCGGGAGAAAAACTGTTTTTT. As protein: CASSEQGIPGEKLFF. The variable domain in full, completed from reference TRBV2 and TRBJ1-4, reads EPEVTQTPSHQVTQMGQEVILRCVPISNHLYFYWYRQILGQKVEFLVSFYNNEISEKSEIFDDQFSVERPDGSNFTLKIRSTKLEDSAMYFCASSEQGIPGEKLFFGSGTQLSVL.

The chain employs TRBV7-9 and TRBJ1-4, with D unresolved. The CDR3 runs 16 residues. V was cut by 1 base and J by 5 bases, with 14 bases left in between. Germline loops: CDR1 SEHNR, CDR2 FQNEAQ (reference sequence). The CDR3 reads CASSLESGPPNEKLFF. CDR3 sequence (DNA): TGTGCCAGCAGCTTAGAAAGCGGCCCCCCGAATGAAAAACTGTTTTTT.

The chain has TRBV23-1 and TRBJ2-1; tentatively, D is TRBD2 (5 bases). TRBV23-1 carries the ORF label, with uncertain function. This CDR3 spans 14 amino acids. Deletions cut 3 bases from V and 7 bases from J, with 13 bases between. The CDR3 DNA reads TGCGCCAGCAGTCAGACGGAGGAAGGGAATGAGCAGTTCTTC. It specifies CASSQTEEGNEQFF.

This rearrangement joins TRBV5-1 to TRBJ1-1; D uncertain. Trimming stripped 3 bases from V and 0 bases from J, with 12 bases between. This CDR3 comprises 15 residues. In germline, CDR1 is SGHRS, CDR2 YFSETQ. CDR3 sequence (DNA): TGCGCCAGCAGCTCTTGGACGGACCTGAACACTGAAGCTTTCTTT. Amino acid sequence: CASSSWTDLNTEAFF.

The V gene is TRBV15, the J gene TRBJ2-1, with a tentative D call TRBD2 (5 bases). V was shortened by 0 bases and J by 3 bases, with 9 bases between the two germline ends. The CDR3 totals 15 residues. Germline loops: CDR1 LNHNV, CDR2 YYDKDF (reference sequence). The CDR3 bases are TGTGCCACCAGCAGAGATGCTAGCAGCTACAATGAGCAGTTCTTC. This gives the protein CATSRDASSYNEQFF.

This chain links TRBV5-1 with TRBJ2-6; possible D gene TRBD2, 5 bases. Germline CDR1 and CDR2: SGHRS and YFSETQ. The CDR3 has 17 residues. V lost 7 bases and J 0 bases, leaving 17 bases between the germline ends. In DNA, the CDR3 is TGCGCCAGCCGTCCGGGAAAATTAAACTCTGGGGCCAACGTCCTGACTTTC. This sequence encodes CASRPGKLNSGANVLTF.

The chain recombines TRBV6-2 or TRBV6-3 with TRBJ2-2; no clear D gene. V lost 4 bases and J 0 bases, leaving 9 bases between the germline ends. CDR1 MNHEY and CDR2 SVGEGT come from the germline V gene. The CDR3 consists of 15 residues. The DNA for the CDR3 is TGTGCCAGCAGTTCAATAAGGACGAACACCGGGGAGCTGTTTTTT. Translation: CASSSIRTNTGELFF.